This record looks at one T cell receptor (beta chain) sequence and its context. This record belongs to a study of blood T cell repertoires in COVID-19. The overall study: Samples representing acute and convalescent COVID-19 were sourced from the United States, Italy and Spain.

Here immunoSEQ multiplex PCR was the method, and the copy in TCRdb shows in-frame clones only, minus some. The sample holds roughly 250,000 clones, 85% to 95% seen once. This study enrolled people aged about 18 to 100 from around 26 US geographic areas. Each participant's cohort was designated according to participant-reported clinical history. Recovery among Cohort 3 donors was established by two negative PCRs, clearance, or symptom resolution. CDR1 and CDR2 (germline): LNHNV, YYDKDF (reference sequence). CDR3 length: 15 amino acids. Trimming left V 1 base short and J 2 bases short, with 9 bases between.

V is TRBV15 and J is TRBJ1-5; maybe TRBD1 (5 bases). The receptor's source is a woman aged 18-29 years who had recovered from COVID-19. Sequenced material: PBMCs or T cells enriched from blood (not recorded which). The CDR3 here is CATSRGRDGNQPQHF. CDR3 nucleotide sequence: TGTGCCACCAGCAGAGGCAGGGATGGCAATCAGCCCCAGCATTTT.